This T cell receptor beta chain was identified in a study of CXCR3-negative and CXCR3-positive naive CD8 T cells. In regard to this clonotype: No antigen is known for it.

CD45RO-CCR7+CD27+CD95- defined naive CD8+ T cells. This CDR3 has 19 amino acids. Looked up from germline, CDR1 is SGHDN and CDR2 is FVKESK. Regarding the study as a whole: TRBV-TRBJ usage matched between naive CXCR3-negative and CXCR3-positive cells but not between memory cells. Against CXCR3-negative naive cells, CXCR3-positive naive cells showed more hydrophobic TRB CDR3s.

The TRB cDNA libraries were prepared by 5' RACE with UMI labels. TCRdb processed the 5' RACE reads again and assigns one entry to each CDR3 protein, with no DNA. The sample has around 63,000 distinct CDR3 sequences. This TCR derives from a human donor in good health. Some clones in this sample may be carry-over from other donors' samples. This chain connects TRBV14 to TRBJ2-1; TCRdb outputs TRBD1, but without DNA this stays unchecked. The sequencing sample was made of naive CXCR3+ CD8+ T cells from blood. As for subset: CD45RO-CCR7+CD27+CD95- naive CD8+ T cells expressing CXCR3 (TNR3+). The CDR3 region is CASSQVGLLGRGAYNEQFF.